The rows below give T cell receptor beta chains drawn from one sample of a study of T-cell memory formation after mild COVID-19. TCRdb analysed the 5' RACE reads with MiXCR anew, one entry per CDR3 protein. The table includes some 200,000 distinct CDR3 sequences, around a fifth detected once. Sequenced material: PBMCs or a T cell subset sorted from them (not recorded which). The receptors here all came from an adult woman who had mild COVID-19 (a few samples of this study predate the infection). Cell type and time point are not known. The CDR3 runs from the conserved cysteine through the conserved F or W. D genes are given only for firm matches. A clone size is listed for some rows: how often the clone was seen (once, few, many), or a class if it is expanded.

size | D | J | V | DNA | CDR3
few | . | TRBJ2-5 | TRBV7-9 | TGTGCCAGCAGCCCAATCGGGCCTCAGAGAGAGACCCAGTACTTC | CASSPIGPQRETQYF
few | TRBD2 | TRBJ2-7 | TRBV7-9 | TGTGCCAGCAGCGGGACTAGCGGGAAGGGATCCTACGAGCAGTACTTC | CASSGTSGKGSYEQYF
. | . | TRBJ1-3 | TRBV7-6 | TGTGCCAGCAGCTTATCGACAGGTGGAAACACCATATATTTT | CASSLSTGGNTIYF
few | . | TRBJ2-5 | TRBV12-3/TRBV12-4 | TGTGCCAGCAGTTTGATAGCAGCACAAGAGACCCAGTACTTC | CASSLIAAQETQYF
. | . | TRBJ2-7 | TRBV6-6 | TGTTCCAGCAGCCGGGACGTGACCTACGAGCAGTACTTC | CSSSRDVTYEQYF
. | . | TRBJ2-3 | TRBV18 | TGTGCCAGCTCACCACCGCCAGCTAAGTTCACAGATACGCAGTATTTT | CASSPPPAKFTDTQYF
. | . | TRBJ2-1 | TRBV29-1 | TGCAGCGTTGAAGGAGACAGGATCGTCGAGCAGTTCTTC | CSVEGDRIVEQFF
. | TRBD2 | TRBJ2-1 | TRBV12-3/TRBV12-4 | TGTGCCAGCAGCCCGGGGACTAGCGGGGTCATTTCCTACAATGAGCAGTTCTTC | CASSPGTSGVISYNEQFF
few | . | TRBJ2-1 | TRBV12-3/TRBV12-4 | TGTGCCAGCAGTTTTAGTAGCTGGAATGAGCAGTTCTTC | CASSFSSWNEQFF
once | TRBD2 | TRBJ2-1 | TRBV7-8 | TGTGCCAGCAGCCGCGGGGGGATGGATGAGCAGTTCTTC | CASSRGGMDEQFF
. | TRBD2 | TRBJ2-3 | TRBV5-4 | TGTGCCAGTAAGAGCGGGGGAGATACGCAGTATTTT | CASKSGGDTQYF
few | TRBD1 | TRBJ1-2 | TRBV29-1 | TGCAGCGTCTCCGGGACAGATCATGGCTACACCTTC | CSVSGTDHGYTF
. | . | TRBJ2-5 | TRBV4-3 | TGCGCCAGCAGCCAAGAGGGGGGCAGGGGGTACCAAGAGACCCAGTACTTC | CASSQEGGRGYQETQYF
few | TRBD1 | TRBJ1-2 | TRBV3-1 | TGTGCCAGCAGGCCGACAGGGGGGGACTATGGCTACACCTTC | CASRPTGGDYGYTF
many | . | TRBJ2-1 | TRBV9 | TGTGCCAGCAGCCCATCAGGGTTGCCCGGACCTTACAATGAGCAGTTCTTC | CASSPSGLPGPYNEQFF
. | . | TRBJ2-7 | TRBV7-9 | TGTGCCAGCGGCGTGGGGGTTACCTACGAGCAGTACTTC | CASGVGVTYEQYF
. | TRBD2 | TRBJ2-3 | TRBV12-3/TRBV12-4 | TGTGCCAGCAGCTCCGGGACTAGCGGGAGTGGGCCAGATACGCAGTATTTT | CASSSGTSGSGPDTQYF
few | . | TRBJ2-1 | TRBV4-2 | TGTGCCAGCCGGGACAATAATGAGCAGTTCTTC | CASRDNNEQFF
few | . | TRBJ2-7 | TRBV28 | TGTGCCAGCATCCCCCCAGGGAGACACGAGCAGTACTTC | CASIPPGRHEQYF
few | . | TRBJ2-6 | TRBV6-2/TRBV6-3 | TGTGCCAGCACCCCCCCAGGGCCGGAACTTAAAAGCTCTGGGGCCAACGTCCTGACTTTC | CASTPPGPELKSSGANVLTF
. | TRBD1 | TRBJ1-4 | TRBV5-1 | TGCGCCAGCAGCTTGGAGCCTCCGGGACAGTTGTATGAAAAACTGTTTTTT | CASSLEPPGQLYEKLFF
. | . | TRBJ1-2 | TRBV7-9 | TGTGCCAGCAGCTTAGCGGAAGGCTACACCTTC | CASSLAEGYTF
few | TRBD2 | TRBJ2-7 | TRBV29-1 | TGCAGCGTTTCTAGCGGGAGTAGCTACGAGCAGTACTTC | CSVSSGSSYEQYF
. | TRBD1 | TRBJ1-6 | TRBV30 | TGTGCCTGGAGCGCGGGAACAGGGGGGCATTCACCCCTCCACTTT | CAWSAGTGGHSPLHF
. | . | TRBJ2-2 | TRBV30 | TGTGCCTGGCTACAGGGAACCGGGGAGCTGTTTTTT | CAWLQGTGELFF
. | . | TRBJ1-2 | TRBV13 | TGTGCCAGCAGCCAGGGACTGCGCTATGGCTACACCTTC | CASSQGLRYGYTF
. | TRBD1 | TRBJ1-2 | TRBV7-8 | TGTGCCAGCGTTCCGCACCAGGGGGGTGGCTATGGCTACACCTTC | CASVPHQGGGYGYTF
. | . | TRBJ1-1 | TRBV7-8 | TGTGCCAGCAGCCAATGGGCGGGAGGCTCTGAAGCTTTCTTT | CASSQWAGGSEAFF
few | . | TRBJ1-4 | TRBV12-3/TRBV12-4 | TGTGCCAGCAGCCCTACAGGGCGTGCAACTAATGAAAAACTGTTTTTT | CASSPTGRATNEKLFF
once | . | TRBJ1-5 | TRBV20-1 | TGCAGTGCTACAGGGACGACGGACTATCAGCCCCAGCATTTT | CSATGTTDYQPQHF
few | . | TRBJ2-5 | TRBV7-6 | TGTGCCAGCAGCTCCGGGACTTTCGCGATACAAGAGACCCAGTACTTC | CASSSGTFAIQETQYF
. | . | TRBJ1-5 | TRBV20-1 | TGCAGTGCTAGAGATTTCAGGGCTAGCAATCAGCCCCAGCATTTT | CSARDFRASNQPQHF
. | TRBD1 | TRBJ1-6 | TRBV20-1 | TGCAGTGCTAGAGCTATGCGGGACAGATTTTCTAATTCACCCCTCCACTTT | CSARAMRDRFSNSPLHF